This T cell receptor (beta chain) was captured in a study of control samples from healthy donors and cancer patients. Trimming removed 2 bases from V and 2 bases from J; junction bases left unmatched: 3. CDR1 SGDLS and CDR2 YYNGEE come from the germline V gene. The CDR3 runs 15 residues. Generated by immunoSEQ multiplex PCR, the TCRdb table keeps only in-frame clones and is missing some. The sample carries about 110,000 clones, roughly 80% recorded once. There are a few counts of this clone. The rearrangement joins TRBV9 to TRBJ2-7; 11 bases fit TRBD1. The TCR comes from a woman between 45 and 60 years old in good health. Sequences were obtained from blood. CDR3 nucleotide sequence: TGTGCCAGCAGCGTCCGGGACAGGGGGACCTACGAGCAGTACTTC. Its translation is CASSVRDRGTYEQYF. Using reference TRBV9 and TRBJ2-7 for the parts outside the CDR3, the full variable domain is DSGVTQTPKHLITATGQRVTLRCSPRSGDLSVYWYQQSLDQGLQFLIQYYNGEERAKGNILERFSAQQFPDLHSELNLSSLELGDSALYFCASSVRDRGTYEQYFGPGTRLTVT.